This T cell receptor beta chain appears in the sequencing data of a study of identical twins. V was pared by 5 bases and J by 4 bases, with 11 bases between. The germline CDR1 and CDR2 sequences are WSHSY and SAAADI. CDR3 length equals 13 residues. MiXCR, run by TCRdb on the 5' RACE reads, gives a single entry per CDR3 protein. This table has just over 500,000 distinct CDR3 sequences, less than 25% appearing once. These data also formed part of another study, on T cells expressing NK-cell markers. That investigation notes: An anti-gamma-delta TCR antibody restricted sorting to alpha-beta TCR T cells in several experiments.

The receptor's source is a woman aged 18 to 35 in good health. The sequencing input was CD4+ T cells sorted from blood. The V and J genes are TRBV10-2 and TRBJ1-2; the D gene is possibly TRBD1 (6 bases). For the CDR3, the DNA is TGCGCCAGCAGTATACAGGGATCCTATGGCTACACCTTC. Its protein product is CASSIQGSYGYTF.